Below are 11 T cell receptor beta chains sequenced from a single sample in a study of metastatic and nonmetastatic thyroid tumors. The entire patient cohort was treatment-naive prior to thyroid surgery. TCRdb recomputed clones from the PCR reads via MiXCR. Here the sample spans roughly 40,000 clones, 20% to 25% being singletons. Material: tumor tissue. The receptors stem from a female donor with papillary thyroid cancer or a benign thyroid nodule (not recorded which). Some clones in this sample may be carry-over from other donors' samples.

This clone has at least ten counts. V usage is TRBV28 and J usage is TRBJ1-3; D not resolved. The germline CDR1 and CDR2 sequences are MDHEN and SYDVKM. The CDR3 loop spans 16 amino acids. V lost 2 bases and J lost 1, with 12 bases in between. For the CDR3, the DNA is TGTGCCAGCAGTTTACGGGGAGGGTGGTCTGGAAACACCATATATTTT. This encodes CASSLRGGWSGNTIYF.

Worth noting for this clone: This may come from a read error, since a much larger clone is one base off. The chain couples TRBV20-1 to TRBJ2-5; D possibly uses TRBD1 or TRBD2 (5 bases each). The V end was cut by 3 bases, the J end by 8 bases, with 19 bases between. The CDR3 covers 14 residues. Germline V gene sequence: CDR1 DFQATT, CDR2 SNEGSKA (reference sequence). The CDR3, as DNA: TGCAGTGCTAGGTCAGGGAGAAGTGGGGATACCCAGTACTTC. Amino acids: CSARSGRSGDTQYF.

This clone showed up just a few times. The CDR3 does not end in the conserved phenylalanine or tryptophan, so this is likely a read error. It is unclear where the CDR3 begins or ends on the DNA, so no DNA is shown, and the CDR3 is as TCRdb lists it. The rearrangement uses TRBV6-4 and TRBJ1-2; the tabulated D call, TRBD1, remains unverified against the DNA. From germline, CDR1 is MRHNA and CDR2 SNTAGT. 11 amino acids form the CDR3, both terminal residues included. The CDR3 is CASSEAPGYTS.

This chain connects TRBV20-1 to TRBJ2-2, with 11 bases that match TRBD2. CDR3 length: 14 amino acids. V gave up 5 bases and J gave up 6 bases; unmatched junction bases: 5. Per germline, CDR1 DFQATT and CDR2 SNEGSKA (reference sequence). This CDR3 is CSALSGRGAGELFF. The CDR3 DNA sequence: TGCAGTGCTCTTAGCGGGAGGGGCGCCGGGGAGCTGTTTTTT.

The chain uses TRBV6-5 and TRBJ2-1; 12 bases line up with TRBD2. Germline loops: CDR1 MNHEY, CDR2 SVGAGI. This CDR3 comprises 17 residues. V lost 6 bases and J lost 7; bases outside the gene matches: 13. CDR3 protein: CASRQWLAGGPLNEQFF. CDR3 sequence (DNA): TGTGCCAGCAGACAATGGCTAGCGGGAGGGCCGTTGAATGAGCAGTTCTTC.

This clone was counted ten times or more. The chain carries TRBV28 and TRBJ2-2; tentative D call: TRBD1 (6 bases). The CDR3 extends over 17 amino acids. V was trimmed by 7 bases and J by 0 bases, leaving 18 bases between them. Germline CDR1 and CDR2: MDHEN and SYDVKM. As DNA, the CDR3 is TGTGCCAGCACCTTAAAATCGGGACACCCGAACACCGGGGAGCTGTTTTTT. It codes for CASTLKSGHPNTGELFF.

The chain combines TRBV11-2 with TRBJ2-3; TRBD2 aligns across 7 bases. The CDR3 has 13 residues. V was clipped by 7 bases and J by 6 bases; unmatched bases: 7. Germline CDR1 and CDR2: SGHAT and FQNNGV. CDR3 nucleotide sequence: TGTGCCAGCATACTCAGCGGGGTGGATACGCAGTATTTT. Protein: CASILSGVDTQYF.

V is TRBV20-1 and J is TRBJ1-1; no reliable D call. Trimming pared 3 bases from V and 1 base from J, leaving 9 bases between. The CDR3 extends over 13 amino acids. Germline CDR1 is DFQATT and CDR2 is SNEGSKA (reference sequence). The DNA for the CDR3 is TGCAGTGCTAGGGCAACAGCGAACACTGAAGCTTTCTTT. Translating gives CSARATANTEAFF.

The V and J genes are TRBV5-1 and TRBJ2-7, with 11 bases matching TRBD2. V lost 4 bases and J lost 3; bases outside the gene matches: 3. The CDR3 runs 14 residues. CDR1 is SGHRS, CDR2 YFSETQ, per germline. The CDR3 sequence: CASSISGGDYEQYF. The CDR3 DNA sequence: TGCGCCAGCAGCATTAGCGGGGGGGACTACGAGCAGTACTTC.

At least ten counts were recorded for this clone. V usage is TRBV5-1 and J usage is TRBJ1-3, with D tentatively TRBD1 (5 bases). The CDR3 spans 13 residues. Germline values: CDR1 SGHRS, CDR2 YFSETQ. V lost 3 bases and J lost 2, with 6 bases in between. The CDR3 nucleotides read TGCGCCAGCAGCTCGACAGCTGGAAACACCATATATTTT. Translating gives CASSSTAGNTIYF.

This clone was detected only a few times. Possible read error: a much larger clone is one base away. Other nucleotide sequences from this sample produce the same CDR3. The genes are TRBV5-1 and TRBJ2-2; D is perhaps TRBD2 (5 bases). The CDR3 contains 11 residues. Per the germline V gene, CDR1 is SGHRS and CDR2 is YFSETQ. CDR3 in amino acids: CATEEAGELFF. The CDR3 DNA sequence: TGCGCCACCGAGGAGGCCGGGGAGCTGTTCTTT.